This paragraph reports one T cell receptor beta chain. The specificity of this receptor is unknown. No base-level quality is on record; no much larger clone is a single base apart. The data were taken from a study of beta chain features in type 1 diabetes (dated by TCRdb to about 2018). At the level of the whole study: Mean age, gender distribution, total cell number and subset yield were not different between patients and healthy donors. Across all samples, 107,917,701 sorted cells were examined, and cell number per subset correlated strongly with RNA yield. The study compared the TCRB repertoires of sorted circulating CD4+ T cell subsets in recently diagnosed type 1 diabetes patients with those in matched healthy donors. Whereas all 30 or so donors provided naive and central memory subsets, regulatory and stem cell-like memory subsets were isolated from just 8 patients and about 8 healthy donors. Beyond this particular receptor, the publication reports: Because cDNA was sequenced instead of genomic DNA, activated cells with high expression could be over-represented, although the groups did not differ in activation or CD3 levels. A moderate but significant shortening of TCRB CDR3 length was observed in type 1 diabetes patients in all four CD4+ subsets. At VDJ recombination sites, type 1 diabetes patients had fewer insertions and more deleted nucleotides, which implies abnormalities in thymic rearrangement. PCR might favor shorter templates, but patient and control samples were amplified and corrected together, so any skew would affect both groups equally. Because the HLA sub-analyses included only small numbers of individuals, any influence of HLA type on TCRB rearrangement was left unresolved. Naive, central memory and regulatory TCRB repertoires appeared more similar among patients than among healthy donors.

The entire amount of isolated RNA was reverse transcribed using the High Capacity cDNA Reverse Transcription Kit, so the sequenced TCRB transcripts were expressed ones. Deep immunoSEQ sequencing was applied to naive, central memory and regulatory T cell samples, giving an average of about 3.57 million total reads per sample. Sorted cells were lysed in RLT buffer and RNA was extracted with DNase-treated RNeasy Micro or Mini kits, depending on cell number. To prevent cross-contamination, each cell subset was processed individually, whereas patient and healthy donor samples were processed jointly. Using the immunoSEQ multiplex PCR, TCRB sequences were amplified from cDNA into 87-bp fragments spanning the CDR3 region. The amplicons were sequenced using the Illumina HiSeq platform. Turning to the authors' computational methods: PCR bias was corrected computationally using synthetic template baselines, and reads within Hamming distance 2 were collapsed, with unmergeable singletons discarded. Reads were aligned against IMGT to assign V, D and J genes, CDR3 length and insertions or deletions at six rearrangement sites. Clonotype counts were normalized to sorted cell number within each subset before computing true diversity and Gini coefficients with the tcR R package. Repertoire sharing was quantified using the overlap coefficient calculated on TCRB nucleotide sequences. Not all clones reach the TCRdb copy of this immuneACCESS table, which keeps in-frame sequences only. Checked studies attribute under half of the gap to unresolved V genes and leave the rest unexplained. That table furnishes V, J and clone size, whereas the DNA furnished D and trimming. The sample table holds hundreds of thousands of clones, of which roughly 15% were seen once. More than 6.5% of the sample belongs to the ten largest clones.

The germline ends are 19 bases apart after V is trimmed by 7 bases and J by 6 bases. CDR1 MNHNS and CDR2 SASEGT were looked up in the germline V gene. Spanning cysteine to phenylalanine, the CDR3 consists of 15 amino acids. Of all the DNA, just the CDR3 is kept, 45 bases in frame from base 1. A single peripheral blood draw of 90 to 150 mL on average was collected from each donor into heparinised tubes. Naive, central memory, regulatory and stem cell-like memory CD4+ T cells were sorted on a BD FACSAria II using a panel including CD45RO, CCR7, CD25, CD127, CD95 and CD27. A purity above 95% was achieved for all sorted populations. Right away, PBMCs were isolated by Lymphoprep density gradient centrifugation and were stained directly, with no culture step. Samples were stained and sorted in pairs, with one healthy donor and one patient per experiment, so that batch effects were minimized.

The TCR comes from a man between 25 and 39 years old in good health. This chain joins TRBV6-1 to TRBJ1-5, and perhaps TRBD1 as D gene, on 6 matching bases. Sample: central memory CD4+ T cells from blood. The DNA is as follows: TGTGCCAGCACCAGAAGGGGGGCCTCGGTTCAGCCCCAGCATTTT. This encodes CASTRRGASVQPQHF.